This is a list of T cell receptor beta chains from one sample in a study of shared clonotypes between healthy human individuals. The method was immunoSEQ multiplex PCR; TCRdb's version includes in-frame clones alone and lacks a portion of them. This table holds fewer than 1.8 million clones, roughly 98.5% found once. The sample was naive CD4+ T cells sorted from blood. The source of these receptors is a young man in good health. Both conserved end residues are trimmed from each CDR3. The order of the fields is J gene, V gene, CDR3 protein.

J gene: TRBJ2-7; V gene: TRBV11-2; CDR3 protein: ASRGATSGSYEQY
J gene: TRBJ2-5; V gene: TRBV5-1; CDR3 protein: ASSPLGNRQETQY
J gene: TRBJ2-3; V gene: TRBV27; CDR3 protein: ASSLRLAGETQY
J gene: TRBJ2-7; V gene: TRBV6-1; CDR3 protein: ASSELAGGDEQY
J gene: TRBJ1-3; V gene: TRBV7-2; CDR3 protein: ASSSDRGLIGRSGNTIY
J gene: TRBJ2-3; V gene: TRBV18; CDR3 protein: ASSRNSDSDTQY
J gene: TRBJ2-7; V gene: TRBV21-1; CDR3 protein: ASSTGQGQAYEQY
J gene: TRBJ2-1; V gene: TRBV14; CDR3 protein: ASSRTRNNEQF
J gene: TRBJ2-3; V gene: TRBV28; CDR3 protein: ASSPPGGGPDTQY
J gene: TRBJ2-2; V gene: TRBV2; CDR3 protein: ASSTQGPTTGELF